One and the same sample provided the 24 T cell receptor beta chains below, sequenced in a study of technical replicates of blood from a handful of donors. Generated by immunoSEQ multiplex PCR, the TCRdb table keeps only in-frame clones and is missing some. The table lists about 84,000 clones, 98% of them singletons, with roughly 0.15% in the top ten. The sample comprised T cells isolated from PBMCs. The receptors stem from a human donor in good health.

The rearrangement joins TRBV29-1 to TRBJ2-5; possibly TRBD2 for D (5 bases). Trimming took 7 bases from V and 4 from J, leaving 19 bases between them. CDR1 and CDR2 from the germline V gene are SQVTM and ANQGSEA. The CDR3 contains 14 residues. CDR3 sequence (DNA): TGCAGCGCCCTGGACTGGGGTTATGGAGAGACCCAGTACTTC. Translated: CSALDWGYGETQYF.

The chain uses TRBV27 and TRBJ1-6; 7 bases are a match to TRBD1. The trim removed 5 bases at V and 7 bases at J, leaving 11 bases unmatched. This CDR3 comprises 16 residues. Germline CDR1 and CDR2: MNHEY and SMNVEV (reference sequence). For the CDR3, the DNA is TGTGCCAGCAGTACCCCGTTGATGGACAGGAATTCACCCCTCCACTTT. This codes for CASSTPLMDRNSPLHF.

The genes are TRBV9 and TRBJ2-1; D may be TRBD2 (6 bases). V gave up 3 bases and J gave up 16 bases, with 23 bases separating them. CDR3 size: 14 residues. Germline CDR1 SGDLS, CDR2 YYNGEE. The DNA of the CDR3 is TGTGCCAGCAGCGCCCCCATAGGGGACCCCGGGGGTTTCTTC. Encoded protein: CASSAPIGDPGGFF. Using reference TRBV9 and TRBJ2-1 for the parts outside the CDR3, the full variable domain is DSGVTQTPKHLITATGQRVTLRCSPRSGDLSVYWYQQSLDQGLQFLIQYYNGEERAKGNILERFSAQQFPDLHSELNLSSLELGDSALYFCASSAPIGDPGGFFGPGTRLTVL.

The chain recombines TRBV19 with TRBJ1-2, with D hard to call. Germline V gives CDR1 LNHDA, CDR2 SQIVND (reference sequence). This CDR3 has 14 residues. The V end lost 6 bases, the J end lost 6 bases, and 17 bases lay between the germline ends. CDR3 in DNA: TGTGCCAGTAGCCCACCCGGACTGTTTAATGGCTACACCTTC. Translated: CASSPPGLFNGYTF.

This chain links TRBV4-1 with TRBJ2-7; 8 nucleotides align to TRBD2. There are 14 residues in the CDR3. The V segment lost 4 bases and the J segment 2 bases; nucleotides outside the gene matches: 4. The V gene's germline CDR1 is MGHRA and CDR2 YSYEKL. The CDR3 sequence is CASSLLAEPYEQYF. DNA of the CDR3: TGCGCCAGCAGCCTACTAGCGGAGCCCTACGAGCAGTACTTC.

The chain is built from TRBV7-6 and TRBJ1-3; D possibly corresponds to TRBD1 (6 bases). The germline V and J ends were trimmed by 2 bases and 2 bases, with 16 bases remaining between them. In germline, CDR1 is SGHVS, CDR2 FNYEAQ. The CDR3 extends over 17 amino acids. The DNA for the CDR3 is TGTGCCAGCAGCTTATTCGGACAGTTTGTCACTGGAAACACCATATATTTT. Amino acids: CASSLFGQFVTGNTIYF.

The rearrangement uses TRBV7-9 and TRBJ2-2; 12 bases match TRBD2. CDR1 SEHNR and CDR2 FQNEAQ come from the germline V gene (reference sequence). The trim removed 5 bases at V and 7 bases at J, leaving 8 bases unmatched. The CDR3 loop spans 16 amino acids. In DNA, the CDR3 is TGTGCCAGCAGCCCCCTAGCGGGGGGGCATGGCGGGGAGCTGTTTTTT. Translated: CASSPLAGGHGGELFF.

A word on this clone: The junction shows a germline mismatch at one end, possibly a read error. The rearrangement joins TRBV20-1 to TRBJ2-1; possibly TRBD2 for D (5 bases). From germline, CDR1 is DFQATT and CDR2 SNEGSKA (reference sequence). The CDR3 is 11 residues long. CDR3 in amino acids: CSARQSSSPIF. CDR3 sequence (DNA): TGCAGTGCTAGACAGAGCTCTAGCCCAATCTTC.

The rearrangement joins TRBV30 to TRBJ2-7, with TRBD1 identical over 7 bases. CDR1 GTSNPN and CDR2 SVGIG come from the germline V gene (reference sequence). V gave up 4 bases and J gave up 3 bases; unmatched junction bases: 6. CDR3 length equals 13 residues. CDR3 sequence reads: CAWKPGQNYEQYF. The CDR3 DNA is TGTGCCTGGAAACCGGGACAGAACTACGAGCAGTACTTC.

The chain links TRBV6-5 to TRBJ2-3, with 9 positions matching TRBD2. Germline assignment: CDR1 MNHEY and CDR2 SVGAGI. Trimming removed 4 bases from V and 1 base from J; junction bases left unmatched: 3. The CDR3 has 15 amino acids. The CDR3 DNA sequence: TGTGCCAGCAGTTTTCGCGGGGGGGGCACAGATACGCAGTATTTT. Protein sequence: CASSFRGGGTDTQYF.

This chain connects TRBV10-2 to TRBJ2-1, with D perhaps TRBD1 (6 bases). From germline, CDR1 is WSHSY and CDR2 SAAADI. The CDR3 has 12 amino acids. The germline V and J ends were trimmed by 5 bases and 9 bases, with 11 bases remaining between them. The CDR3: CASSPQGTEQFF. The CDR3 nucleotides read TGCGCCAGCAGTCCTCAGGGGACTGAGCAGTTCTTC.

The genes are TRBV28 and TRBJ1-2; D gene ambiguous. V dropped 6 bases and J dropped 4 bases, with 18 bases sitting between them. CDR1 is MDHEN and CDR2 is SYDVKM in the germline V gene. This CDR3 contains 15 residues. CDR3 in amino acids: CASSPKRSLIYGYTF. The DNA of the CDR3 is TGTGCCAGCAGCCCTAAGAGGAGCCTTATCTATGGCTACACCTTC.

The rearrangement uses TRBV6-5 and TRBJ1-2; D gene ambiguous. The germline V and J ends were trimmed by 2 bases and 2 bases, with 3 bases remaining between them. The CDR3 extends over 12 amino acids. From germline, CDR1 is MNHEY and CDR2 SVGAGI. In DNA, the CDR3 is TGTGCCAGCAGTTACCGGAACTATGGCTACACCTTC. This gives the protein CASSYRNYGYTF.

This chain's CDR3 is CASSPSPKGHLYEQYF. DNA for the CDR3: TGTGCCAGCTCACCATCCCCGAAGGGGCACCTCTACGAGCAGTACTTC. This chain connects TRBV18 to TRBJ2-7; tentative D call: TRBD1 (5 bases). V was pared by 2 bases and J by 3 bases, with 17 bases between. CDR3 length equals 16 residues. Germline lookup yields CDR1 KGHSH and CDR2 LQKENI.

The V gene is TRBV10-3, the J gene TRBJ1-2, with no clear D. The V end lost 4 bases, the J end lost 0 bases, and 24 bases lay between the germline ends. Germline V gene sequence: CDR1 ENHRY, CDR2 SYGVKD. The length of the CDR3 is 19 residues. CDR3 residues: CAISGEGSAESLPNYGYTF. DNA of the CDR3: TGTGCCATCAGTGGGGAGGGCAGTGCGGAGTCCCTCCCTAACTATGGCTACACCTTC.

This clone was detected only once. The J gene is TRBJ2-1, the V gene TRBV19; 9 bases fit TRBD1. From germline, CDR1 is LNHDA and CDR2 SQIVND (reference sequence). This CDR3 comprises 14 residues. V lost 10 bases and J lost 7; bases outside the gene matches: 11. This CDR3 is CATSDRGSWNEQFF. The CDR3 nucleotides are TGTGCCACCTCCGACAGGGGGAGTTGGAATGAGCAGTTCTTC.

This chain joins TRBV5-1 and TRBJ2-1; D might be TRBD2 (5 bases). Deletions cut 1 base from V and 1 base from J, with 12 bases between. Per germline, CDR1 SGHRS and CDR2 YFSETQ. This CDR3 has 16 residues. The CDR3, as DNA: TGCGCCAGCAGCTTGAGTGGGAGTGCGTCCTACAATGAGCAGTTCTTC. This gives the protein CASSLSGSASYNEQFF.

The V and J genes are TRBV28 and TRBJ1-1, with 8 positions matching TRBD1. V lost 4 bases to trimming and J lost 4 bases; unmatched junction nucleotides: 11. This CDR3 has 16 amino acids. Germline V gives CDR1 MDHEN, CDR2 SYDVKM. CDR3 protein: CASSSQGALLGTEAFF. Written as DNA, the CDR3 is TGTGCCAGCAGTTCCCAGGGGGCCCTGTTGGGCACTGAAGCTTTCTTT.

The chain uses TRBV14 and TRBJ1-1; 8 positions match TRBD1. V trimming: 4 bases; J trimming: 1 base; junction bases outside the gene matches: 8. The germline V gene encodes CDR1 SGHDN and CDR2 FVKESK. The CDR3 extends over 16 amino acids. The CDR3 here is CASSRLGQGANTEAFF. The CDR3, as DNA: TGTGCCAGCAGCCGGCTAGGGCAGGGGGCGAACACTGAAGCTTTCTTT.

The chain couples TRBV5-6 to TRBJ2-3; D not resolved. Germline lookup yields CDR1 SGHDT and CDR2 YYEEEE. V was cut by 0 bases and J by 0 bases, with 5 bases left in between. The CDR3 is made up of 14 amino acids. CDR3: CASSLAGSTDTQYF. The CDR3 DNA follows: TGTGCCAGCAGCTTGGCCGGTAGCACAGATACGCAGTATTTT.

The chain has TRBV6-1 and TRBJ1-2; 11 positions match TRBD1. CDR1 MNHNS and CDR2 SASEGT come from the germline V gene. CDR3 length: 14 amino acids. Trimming took 3 bases from V and 5 from J; bases not matched to a gene: 2. In nucleotides, the CDR3 is TGTGCCAGCAGTGAGGGGACAGGGGGGTATGGCTACACCTTC. Amino acid sequence: CASSEGTGGYGYTF.

The chain combines TRBV28 with TRBJ2-7, with 13 positions matching TRBD2. The CDR3 is made up of 18 amino acids. V dropped 3 bases and J dropped 6; count of bases not matched to a gene: 14. Germline CDR1 MDHEN, CDR2 SYDVKM. In nucleotides, the CDR3 is TGTGCCAGCAGTTTTACCTACTGGACTAGCGGGAGCCGTGCCGAGCAGTACTTC. Translating gives CASSFTYWTSGSRAEQYF.

The CDR3 loop reads CASSLEGVYGYTF. The CDR3 DNA reads TGTGCCAGCAGCTTAGAAGGGGTCTATGGCTACACCTTC. This sequence joins TRBV11-2 and TRBJ1-2; perhaps TRBD1 as D (5 bases). The CDR3 consists of 13 residues. The germline V and J ends were trimmed by 0 bases and 4 bases, with 6 bases remaining between them. Germline lookup yields CDR1 SGHAT and CDR2 FQNNGV. The entire variable domain, with the rest obtained from reference TRBV11-2 and TRBJ1-2, is as follows: EAGVAQSPRYKIIEKRQSVAFWCNPISGHATLYWYQQILGQGPKLLIQFQNNGVVDDSQLPKDRFSAERLKGVDSTLKIQPAKLEDSAVYLCASSLEGVYGYTFGSGTRLTVV.

CDR3 in amino acids: CAISDGADQETQYF. The CDR3, as DNA: TGTGCCATCAGTGACGGTGCGGACCAAGAGACCCAGTACTTC. The chain has TRBV10-3 and TRBJ2-5; D ambiguous. CDR1 and CDR2 (germline): ENHRY, SYGVKD. Trimming removed 3 bases from V and 0 bases from J, with 8 bases in between. CDR3 length: 14 residues.